A single sample gave rise to the 18 T cell receptor beta chains below, sequenced in a study of monozygotic twins with inflammatory bowel disease. Each CDR3 protein gets one entry in TCRdb, which reprocessed the 5' RACE reads and gives no DNA. The sample table sets out approximately 400,000 distinct CDR3 sequences. Sample: blood. These TCRs come from a human donor with ulcerative colitis or Crohn's disease, or a healthy co-twin of an affected twin (not recorded which).

The chain is built from TRBV7-3 and TRBJ2-3. CDR3 length equals 14 residues. The germline CDR1 and CDR2 sequences are SGHTA and FQGTGA. The CDR3 protein is CASSPFGSTDTQYF.

The rearrangement links TRBV5-1 to TRBJ2-3; TCRdb picks TRBD1, but there is no DNA to check that call. The CDR3 is made up of 15 amino acids. Germline V gene data show CDR1 as SGHRS and CDR2 as YFSETQ. The CDR3: CASRLPREITDTQYF.

The V gene is TRBV10-3, the J gene TRBJ2-5; the TRBD1 assignment by TCRdb is unverifiable without DNA. The CDR3 totals 13 residues. CDR1 is ENHRY, CDR2 SYGVKD, per germline. The CDR3 sequence: CAISRDTQETQYF.

The chain couples TRBV12-3 or TRBV12-4 to TRBJ2-2; with no DNA, the TCRdb D assignment of TRBD1 cannot be verified. This CDR3 comprises 15 residues. CDR3 protein: CASSWAGGVTGELFF.

The chain carries TRBV20-1 and TRBJ1-2; TCRdb gives TRBD1 as the D gene, but with no DNA this cannot be confirmed. The CDR3 is 13 residues long. Germline V lookup: CDR1 DFQATT, CDR2 SNEGSKA (reference sequence). The CDR3 here is CSATPGTGLGYTF.

This chain uses TRBV18 with TRBJ2-5; TCRdb proposes TRBD1, but this gene call is untestable without DNA. The V gene's germline CDR1 is KGHSH and CDR2 LQKENI. The CDR3 covers 16 residues. CDR3 residues: CASSPTTGGLAETQYF.

This chain uses TRBV6-5 with TRBJ1-2; the TCRdb D gene call, TRBD1, has no DNA to confirm it. Germline V gene lookup returns CDR1 MNHEY and CDR2 SVGAGI. The CDR3 is 15 amino acids. The CDR3 spells CASSYSMQGALGYTF.

This chain joins TRBV20-1 and TRBJ2-3; lacking DNA, the TRBD2 call made by TCRdb goes unchecked. Per the germline V gene, CDR1 is DFQATT and CDR2 is SNEGSKA (reference sequence). CDR3 length: 14 amino acids. CDR3: CSAMALVNTDTQYF.

The chain joins TRBV20-1 to TRBJ2-1; TCRdb's D call of TRBD1 is untestable without DNA. CDR1 DFQATT and CDR2 SNEGSKA come from the germline V gene (reference sequence). CDR3 length: 11 residues. The CDR3 reads CSGRGGGEQFF.

The chain combines TRBV3-1 with TRBJ2-7. Germline V CDR1 and CDR2: LGHDT, YNNKEL (reference sequence). The CDR3 runs 12 residues. CDR3 protein: CASSPPGYEQYF.

V gene TRBV20-1 combines with J gene TRBJ1-1; the TRBD1 assignment by TCRdb is unverifiable without DNA. From germline, CDR1 is DFQATT and CDR2 SNEGSKA (reference sequence). CDR3 length: 13 amino acids. Here the CDR3 reads CSAPGQATEEAFF.

The chain joins TRBV20-1 to TRBJ2-1; TCRdb calls TRBD2, which cannot be checked without DNA. Germline lookup yields CDR1 DFQATT and CDR2 SNEGSKA (reference sequence). CDR3 length: 12 amino acids. This CDR3 reads CRGTSGGNEQFF.

CDR3 residues: CASSLHRNTEAFF. This sequence joins TRBV7-3 and TRBJ1-1. This CDR3 has 13 residues. Germline CDR1 is SGHTA and CDR2 is FQGTGA.

The chain links TRBV4-1 to TRBJ2-7. The germline gives CDR1 MGHRA, CDR2 YSYEKL. This CDR3 has 12 amino acids. Here the CDR3 reads CASSQSLDEQYF.

The rearrangement links TRBV5-1 to TRBJ1-2; TCRdb picks TRBD1, but there is no DNA to check that call. This CDR3 has 20 residues. Germline-derived CDR1 and CDR2 are SGHRS and YFSETQ. CDR3: CASSPQGQTPGRRSFYGYTF.

The V call is TRBV20-1, the J call TRBJ2-5; lacking DNA, the TRBD2 call made by TCRdb goes unchecked. This CDR3 spans 17 amino acids. CDR1 and CDR2 from the germline V gene are DFQATT and SNEGSKA (reference sequence). This CDR3 reads CSATGLAGYSGQETQYF.

This chain uses TRBV4-3 with TRBJ1-2. The CDR3 has 17 residues. The V gene's germline CDR1 is LGHNA and CDR2 YSLEER. The CDR3 reads CASSQDGGGASNYGYTF.

The chain combines TRBV18 with TRBJ2-5. CDR1 is KGHSH, CDR2 LQKENI, per germline. CDR3 size: 13 residues. CDR3 region: CASSPGNQETQYF.